This TCR beta chain was sequenced in a study of response to subunit inactivated influenza vaccine (dated by TCRdb to between 2017 and 2018). Describing the broader study: To follow how T cells responded to a trivalent subunit inactivated influenza vaccine, the researchers relied on deep quantitative profiling of the T cell receptor repertoire. Overall study results and their limits: The authors suggested that each seasonal influenza vaccination may recruit only a limited number of new T cells.

According to the germline V gene, CDR1 reads SGHRS and CDR2 reads YFSETQ. Reading from cysteine to phenylalanine, the CDR3 counts 15 amino acids. Just CDR3 DNA is preserved here, 45 bases in frame from base 1. Cut back by 4 bases and 5 bases, the V and J ends lie 15 bases apart. Remarks on this clonotype: Its antigen is unknown. One base away there is no much larger clone; base qualities are not given.

Receptors were amplified or captured by RT-PCR. Sequencing was performed on an Illumina HiSeq 2500. TCRdb's own reprocessing of the public reads used fastp at Q25 and MiXCR and kept productive beta chains. Here each entry gathers all rows of one CDR3 protein and keeps the most common genes and DNA. Recorded for this sample are under 850,000 distinct CDR3 sequences; approximately 17% of them occurred a single time. The ten largest clones capture about a tenth of the sample. This TCR came from a man between 50 and 59 years old who received an inactivated influenza vaccine. Donor details come from another sample of the same person, matched by shared clones. The sequencing here drew on PBMCs from blood, taken around 5 days after vaccination. The chain joins TRBV5-1 to TRBJ2-2; perhaps TRBD1 is the D gene, with 5 bases matching. The DNA sequence is given as TGCGCCAGCAGCCGTGGGGCCCAAGGTACCGGGGAGCTGTTTTTT. This yields the protein CASSRGAQGTGELFF.